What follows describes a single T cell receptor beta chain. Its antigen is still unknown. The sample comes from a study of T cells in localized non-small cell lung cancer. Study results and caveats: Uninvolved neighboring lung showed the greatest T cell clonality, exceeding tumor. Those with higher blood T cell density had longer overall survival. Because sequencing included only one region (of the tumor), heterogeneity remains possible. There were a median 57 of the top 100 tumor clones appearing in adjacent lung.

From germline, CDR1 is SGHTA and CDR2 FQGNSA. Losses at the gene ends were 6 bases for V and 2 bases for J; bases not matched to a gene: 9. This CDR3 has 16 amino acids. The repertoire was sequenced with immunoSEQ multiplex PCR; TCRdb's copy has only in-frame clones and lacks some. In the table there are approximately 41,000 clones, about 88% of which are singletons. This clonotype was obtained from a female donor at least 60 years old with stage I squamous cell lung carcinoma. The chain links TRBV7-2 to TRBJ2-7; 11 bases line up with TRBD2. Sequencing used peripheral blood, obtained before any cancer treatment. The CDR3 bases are TGTGCCAGCAGGACCGGACTAGCGGGTCCACCCTACGAGCAGTACTTC. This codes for CASRTGLAGPPYEQYF.